This record concerns one T cell receptor (beta chain) sequence. Its antigen is not known. The V end lost 6 bases, the J end lost 4 bases, and 15 bases lay between the germline ends. The germline V gene has CDR1 SNHLY and CDR2 FYNNEI. The CDR3 consists of 15 residues. Treatment: 19 received Ad26.COV2.S at low or high dose, single or two shots; several received placebo; per-sample allocation not given. Samples were taken on day 63 after the first vaccine or placebo injection. Donor was an adult aged 18-55 years in Boston. This sample is drawn from a study of Ad26.COV2.S vaccination and SARS-CoV-2 variants. The overall study: Once, or twice with 56 days between doses, Ad26.COV2.S was given intramuscularly.

Study conclusions and caveats: Substantial breadth was reportedly displayed by spike-specific CD8+ and CD4+ T cell responses after vaccination. Vaccinated individuals (as opposed to placebo recipients) had higher spike-specific TCR breadth.

Some clones are missing from TCRdb's copy, which holds only in-frame ones; the method was immunoSEQ multiplex PCR. The sample lists 400,000 or so clones; around nine tenths were seen once. The chain uses TRBV2 and TRBJ2-2; TRBD2 might be the D (5 bases). The receptor was derived from a person between 18 and 65 years old who received the Ad26.COV2.S COVID-19 vaccine or a placebo. The sample in question was peripheral blood, obtained in a trial of Ad26.COV2.S vaccine versus placebo. CDR3 in amino acids: CASSAGGEITGELFF. As DNA, the CDR3 is TGTGCCAGCAGCGCCGGAGGTGAAATCACCGGGGAGCTGTTTTTT. The variable domain in full, completed from reference TRBV2 and TRBJ2-2, reads EPEVTQTPSHQVTQMGQEVILRCVPISNHLYFYWYRQILGQKVEFLVSFYNNEISEKSEIFDDQFSVERPDGSNFTLKIRSTKLEDSAMYFCASSAGGEITGELFFGEGSRLTVL.